These 31 T cell receptor beta chains originate from one sample sequenced in a study of response to subunit inactivated influenza vaccine. TCRdb analysed the RT-PCR reads with MiXCR anew, one entry per CDR3 protein. The sample contains around 520,000 distinct CDR3 sequences, 12% of which appear only once. The source was PBMCs from blood, collected on the day of vaccination. These receptors all come from a man aged 50 to 59 who received an inactivated influenza vaccine.

The V gene is TRBV6-1, the J gene TRBJ1-4; D is uncertain. The CDR3 consists of 14 residues. V gave up 7 bases and J gave up 2 bases, with 11 bases separating them. The germline V gene has CDR1 MNHNS and CDR2 SASEGT. The CDR3 sequence is CASTETATNEKLFF. CDR3 bases: TGTGCCAGCACAGAGACGGCCACTAATGAAAAACTGTTTTTT.

CDR3 amino acids: CASSQDIGDTEAFF. The DNA for the CDR3 is TGCGCCAGCAGCCAAGATATTGGGGACACTGAAGCTTTCTTT. The chain joins TRBV4-3 to TRBJ1-1; D call uncertain. The CDR3 runs 14 residues. Per germline, CDR1 LGHNA and CDR2 YSLEER. The V end lost 0 bases, the J end lost 3 bases, and 8 bases lay between the germline ends.

This chain uses TRBV4-2 with TRBJ2-2; 8 bases are shared with TRBD2. V lost 0 bases to trimming and J lost 4 bases; unmatched junction nucleotides: 4. CDR1 is LGHNA, CDR2 YNFKEQ, per germline. The length of the CDR3 is 16 residues. This CDR3 reads CASSQDSGGFTGELFF. The CDR3 DNA reads as TGTGCCAGCAGCCAAGACAGCGGGGGTTTCACCGGGGAGCTGTTTTTT.

In its sample, this clonotype was seen a few times. The chain recombines TRBV5-6 with TRBJ2-3; D uncertain. Germline CDR1 reads SGHDT; CDR2 reads YYEEEE. Trimming stripped 1 base from V and 2 bases from J, with 17 bases between. The CDR3 extends over 17 amino acids. The CDR3 nucleotides read TGTGCCAGCAGCTTGCAGATTCGTAACTTTTACACAGATACGCAGTATTTT. This sequence encodes CASSLQIRNFYTDTQYF.

The CDR3 DNA follows: TGCGCCAGCAGCCGCGCCGGGACTAGCGGGGGGAATGAGCAGTTCTTC. It specifies CASSRAGTSGGNEQFF. The chain couples TRBV4-3 to TRBJ2-1; 15 nucleotides agree with TRBD2. Per the germline V gene, CDR1 is LGHNA and CDR2 is YSLEER. V lost 4 bases and J lost 7; bases outside the gene matches: 5. The CDR3 is 16 residues long.

J is TRBJ2-4 and V is TRBV20-1, with TRBD1 matching over 8 bases. This CDR3 has 16 amino acids. From germline, CDR1 is DFQATT and CDR2 SNEGSKA (reference sequence). V dropped 1 base and J dropped 2; count of bases not matched to a gene: 7. The DNA for the CDR3 is TGCAGTGCTAGAGGGGCAGGGGGCCAGACCAAAAACATTCAGTACTTC. Protein sequence: CSARGAGGQTKNIQYF.

This clonotype has more than one count but fewer than ten. The chain employs TRBV12-3 or TRBV12-4 and TRBJ2-1; D may match TRBD1 or TRBD2 (7 bases each). V dropped 10 bases and J dropped 6 bases, with 19 bases sitting between them. The CDR3 has 14 residues. CDR3 in DNA: TGTGCCAATAGTCCGCAGGGGGGGTGCAATGAGCAGTTCTTC. Encoded protein: CANSPQGGCNEQFF.

In this sample, this clonotype turned up many times. The chain employs TRBV24-1 and TRBJ2-3; D might be TRBD1 or TRBD2, each matching 5 bases. The CDR3 contains 16 residues. Between the trimmed V and J ends, which lost 2 bases and 3 bases, there was a span of 14 bases. Germline V lookup: CDR1 KGHDR, CDR2 SFDVKD. CDR3 amino acids: CATSDSGDPNTDTQYF. The CDR3 DNA sequence: TGTGCCACCAGTGATTCTGGGGACCCAAATACAGATACGCAGTATTTT.

The chain uses TRBV4-2 and TRBJ2-7, with D possibly being TRBD1 (5 bases). Germline V CDR1 and CDR2: LGHNA, YNFKEQ. V was shortened by 0 bases and J by 2 bases, with 14 bases between the two germline ends. The CDR3 runs to 16 residues. Here the CDR3 reads CASSQDWAGWAYEQYF. In nucleotides, the CDR3 is TGTGCCAGCAGCCAAGATTGGGCAGGGTGGGCCTACGAGCAGTACTTC.

At least ten counts were recorded for this clonotype. The V and J genes are TRBV5-1 and TRBJ2-6, with D possibly called TRBD1 or TRBD2 (5 bases each). With 0 bases removed from V and 1 base from J, the gap between germline ends came to 11 bases. The CDR3 has 17 amino acids. Germline values: CDR1 SGHRS, CDR2 YFSETQ. CDR3 in amino acids: CASSLEWGKSGANVLTF. CDR3 DNA sequence: TGCGCCAGCAGCTTGGAATGGGGGAAATCTGGGGCCAACGTCCTGACTTTC. The whole variable domain, filled in from reference TRBV5-1 and TRBJ2-6, reads KAGVTQTPRYLIKTRGQQVTLSCSPISGHRSVSWYQQTPGQGLQFLFEYFSETQRNKGNFPGRFSGRQFSNSRSEMNVSTLELGDSALYLCASSLEWGKSGANVLTFGAGSRLTVL.

The chain joins TRBV29-1 to TRBJ2-7; D gene uncertain. The CDR3 is 12 residues long. The V end lost 4 bases, the J end lost 6 bases, and 13 bases lay between the germline ends. Germline values: CDR1 SQVTM, CDR2 ANQGSEA. The CDR3 sequence is CSVGATSGEQYF. CDR3 DNA: TGCAGCGTTGGGGCTACCTCGGGCGAGCAGTACTTC.

This sequence joins TRBV20-1 and TRBJ2-7, with TRBD1 matching over 8 bases. V was pared by 7 bases and J by 5 bases, with 7 bases of the junction left unmatched. The CDR3 loop spans 12 amino acids. Germline CDR1 reads DFQATT; CDR2 reads SNEGSKA (reference sequence). The CDR3 sequence is CSVRQGTHEQYF. CDR3 DNA sequence: TGCAGTGTCAGACAGGGGACGCACGAGCAGTACTTC.

This clonotype was seen a few times. The V call is TRBV29-1, the J call TRBJ2-2; 8 bases line up with TRBD1. The length of the CDR3 is 17 residues. The junction had 8 bases not matched to a gene; V was cut back by 1 base and J by 1 base. Looked up from germline, CDR1 is SQVTM and CDR2 is ANQGSEA. The CDR3 DNA reads TGCAGCGTTGAAGGCGGGGCCGGGACAGGGAACACCGGGGAGCTGTTTTTT. Protein product: CSVEGGAGTGNTGELFF.

This clonotype has just a few counts. This sequence joins TRBV10-3 and TRBJ2-3; D remains unclear. The V end was cut by 5 bases, the J end by 2 bases, with 17 bases between. CDR3 size: 16 residues. The germline CDR1 and CDR2 sequences are ENHRY and SYGVKD. CDR3 bases: TGTGCCATCAGTCGGACCGATTGGCGGAACACAGATACGCAGTATTTT. It is translated as CAISRTDWRNTDTQYF.

This clonotype was seen only a few times. The genes are TRBV6-2 or TRBV6-3 and TRBJ2-1, with TRBD2 matching over 8 bases. Germline-derived CDR1 and CDR2 are MNHEY and SVGEGT. CDR3 length: 15 amino acids. The trim removed 6 bases at V and 8 bases at J, leaving 12 bases unmatched. The CDR3 bases are TGTGCCAGCAGGTCCCTCGGGGGGGGGCTTCATGAGCAGTTCTTC. Translating it yields CASRSLGGGLHEQFF.

This clonotype was seen a handful of times. The V gene is TRBV20-1, the J gene TRBJ2-1, with 8 nucleotides matching TRBD2. CDR1 and CDR2 from the germline V gene are DFQATT and SNEGSKA (reference sequence). This CDR3 has 16 amino acids. After removal of 0 bases from V and 15 bases from J, the junction contained 19 bases not matched to a gene. The CDR3 protein is CSAREPGGSGVNGGFF. CDR3 bases: TGCAGTGCTAGAGAGCCCGGGGGTAGCGGGGTCAACGGTGGGTTCTTC.

The rearrangement uses TRBV18 and TRBJ1-2; D might be TRBD1 (6 bases). V lost 1 base, J lost 0 bases, and 12 bases lay in between. CDR1 is KGHSH and CDR2 is LQKENI in the germline V gene. The CDR3 runs to 16 residues. CDR3 loop: CASSPRQGTSNYGYTF. The CDR3 DNA follows: TGTGCCAGCTCACCACGGCAGGGGACCTCTAACTATGGCTACACCTTC.

The sample holds many counts of this clonotype. The chain joins TRBV12-3 or TRBV12-4 to TRBJ2-2; D perhaps matches TRBD2 (7 bases). This CDR3 comprises 17 residues. Trimming removed 8 bases from V and 4 bases from J, with 23 bases in between. The CDR3 sequence is CASGPMSGGAGTGELFF. The CDR3 DNA is TGTGCCAGCGGTCCTATGAGTGGGGGGGCCGGCACCGGGGAGCTGTTTTTT.

The chain couples TRBV20-1 to TRBJ1-5, with 7 bases identical to TRBD1. The germline CDR1 and CDR2 sequences are DFQATT and SNEGSKA (reference sequence). The CDR3 extends over 14 amino acids. The V and J ends lost 6 bases and 4 bases, in that order; junction bases with no gene match: 9. The CDR3, as DNA: TGCAGTGCCTCTGGAGGGACAGCTAATCAGCCCCAGCATTTT. Residues: CSASGGTANQPQHF.

This rearrangement joins TRBV9 to TRBJ2-5; D is possibly TRBD2 (6 bases). Germline V lookup: CDR1 SGDLS, CDR2 YYNGEE. Trimming removed 0 bases from V and 1 base from J, with 13 bases in between. The CDR3 covers 16 residues. CDR3 residues: CASSVGVGGLQETQYF. DNA for the CDR3: TGTGCCAGCAGCGTAGGGGTGGGAGGCCTCCAAGAGACCCAGTACTTC.

This clonotype occurred a few times. The chain carries TRBV19 and TRBJ2-1; 7 nucleotides line up with TRBD2. Trimming at V came to 0 bases and at J to 2 bases, leaving 1 base not matched to a gene. This CDR3 has 15 residues. Germline V lookup: CDR1 LNHDA, CDR2 SQIVND (reference sequence). The CDR3: CASSIDGGAYNEQFF. The CDR3 bases are TGTGCCAGTAGTATAGATGGGGGGGCCTACAATGAGCAGTTCTTC.

This clonotype came up a few times. The chain has TRBV27 and TRBJ1-2; no clear D gene. Deletions cut 2 bases from V and 8 bases from J, with 18 bases between. The CDR3 is made up of 15 amino acids. Looked up from germline, CDR1 is MNHEY and CDR2 is SMNVEV (reference sequence). The CDR3 DNA follows: TGTGCCAGCAGTTTAAGGAATGAAAAAACGGGGGGCTACACCTTC. Amino acids: CASSLRNEKTGGYTF.

This clonotype was detected ten times or more. The CDR3 nucleotides read TGTGCCAGCAAGCTAGCGGGAGGTAATGAGCAGTTCTTC. Translation gives CASKLAGGNEQFF. The chain carries TRBV28 and TRBJ2-1; 11 nucleotides line up with TRBD2. Germline loops: CDR1 MDHEN, CDR2 SYDVKM. CDR3 length equals 13 residues. V lost 7 bases and J lost 7; bases outside the gene matches: 3. Supplemented by reference TRBV28 and TRBJ2-1, the full variable domain reads DVKVTQSSRYLVKRTGEKVFLECVQDMDHENMFWYRQDPGLGLRLIYFSYDVKMKEKGDIPEGYSVSREKKERFSLILESASTNQTSMYLCASKLAGGNEQFFGPGTRLTVL.

This clonotype was counted many times. The rearrangement joins TRBV6-2 or TRBV6-3 to TRBJ2-1; the match to TRBD2 covers 10 bases. Trimming cost V 5 bases and J 10 bases; bases outside gene matches: 5. The germline gives CDR1 MNHEY, CDR2 SVGEGT. The CDR3 consists of 13 residues. CDR3 bases: TGTGCCAGCAGTATGCTAGCGGGAGACGAGCAGTTCTTC. It specifies CASSMLAGDEQFF.

This clonotype was seen more than once but under ten times. V and J are TRBV15 and TRBJ1-6, with D possibly being TRBD1 (5 bases). The CDR3 totals 16 residues. Trimming removed 0 bases at V and 3 bases at J, with 9 bases between. CDR1 is LNHNV and CDR2 is YYDKDF in the germline V gene (reference sequence). DNA for the CDR3: TGTGCCACCAGCAGAGATCCAGGGTTCTATAATTCACCCCTCCACTTT. The encoded protein is CATSRDPGFYNSPLHF. The full variable domain, in which reference TRBV15 and TRBJ1-6 provide the parts outside the CDR3, is DAMVIQNPRYQVTQFGKPVTLSCSQTLNHNVMYWYQQKSSQAPKLLFHYYDKDFNNEADTPDNFQSRRPNTSFCFLDIRSPGLGDTAMYLCATSRDPGFYNSPLHFGNGTRLTVT.

This chain connects TRBV4-2 to TRBJ1-3; no clear D gene. Trimming left V 0 bases short and J 0 bases short, with 15 bases between. CDR3 size: 18 residues. Per germline, CDR1 LGHNA and CDR2 YNFKEQ. In nucleotides, the CDR3 is TGTGCCAGCAGCCAAGATATAGCAGGCCGAGACTCTGGAAACACCATATATTTT. Protein: CASSQDIAGRDSGNTIYF.

This clonotype was counted only a few times. The V call is TRBV6-2 or TRBV6-3, the J call TRBJ2-1, with D hard to call. There are 15 residues in the CDR3. The V gene lost 2 bases and the J gene lost 0 bases, with 8 bases spanning the gap. Germline-derived CDR1 and CDR2 are MNHEY and SVGEGT. As DNA, the CDR3 is TGTGCCAGCAGTTACAGTAGTGTCTCCTACAATGAGCAGTTCTTC. It specifies CASSYSSVSYNEQFF.

This clonotype was found a few times. The chain's CDR3 is CASSISGVSEQYF. DNA of the CDR3: TGCGCCAGCAGCATTAGCGGGGTATCCGAGCAGTACTTC. This rearrangement joins TRBV5-1 to TRBJ2-7; 8 nucleotides agree with TRBD2. CDR1 is SGHRS and CDR2 is YFSETQ in the germline V gene. This CDR3 is built from 13 residues. V gave up 4 bases and J gave up 6 bases; unmatched junction bases: 6. The full variable domain, completed using reference TRBV5-1 and TRBJ2-7, is KAGVTQTPRYLIKTRGQQVTLSCSPISGHRSVSWYQQTPGQGLQFLFEYFSETQRNKGNFPGRFSGRQFSNSRSEMNVSTLELGDSALYLCASSISGVSEQYFGPGTRLTVT.

V gene TRBV7-7 combines with J gene TRBJ2-3; TRBD2 matches at 12 bases. J was trimmed by 5 bases and V by 4 bases; bases with no gene match: 1. CDR3 size: 14 residues. Germline V gene data show CDR1 as SSHAT and CDR2 as FNYEAQ (reference sequence). The CDR3 nucleotides read TGTGCCAGCAGCTCGGGACTAGCGGGAGATACGCAGTATTTT. This translates into CASSSGLAGDTQYF. Full variable domain (rest looked up from reference TRBV7-7 and TRBJ2-3): GAGVSQSPRYKVTKRGQDVTLRCDPISSHATLYWYQQALGQGPEFLTYFNYEAQPDKSGLPSDRFSAERPEGSISTLTIQRTEQRDSAMYRCASSSGLAGDTQYFGPGTRLTVL.

The chain employs TRBV7-9 and TRBJ2-5, with 10 nucleotides matching TRBD2. The CDR3 spans 15 residues. J gave up 5 bases and V 4 bases, and 7 bases lay outside the gene matches. Per the germline V gene, CDR1 is SEHNR and CDR2 is FQNEAQ (reference sequence). CDR3 DNA: TGTGCCAGCAGCTCAGTAGCGGGAGGATCGGAGACCCAGTACTTC. Translation: CASSSVAGGSETQYF.

This clonotype has just a few counts. CDR3: CATSRAGQGGETQYF. In DNA form, the CDR3 reads TGTGCCACCAGCAGAGCGGGACAGGGCGGAGAGACCCAGTACTTC. This rearrangement joins TRBV15 to TRBJ2-5, with TRBD1 matching over 9 bases. The CDR3 spans 15 residues. Per germline, CDR1 LNHNV and CDR2 YYDKDF (reference sequence). Trimming took 1 base from V and 4 from J; bases not matched to a gene: 4.